This is a list of T cell receptor beta chains from one sample in a study of T cell clusters in autoimmune cytopenias. Following a re-call of the multiplex PCR reads, TCRdb has one entry per CDR3 protein and lacks DNA. The sample's table shows some 5,500 distinct CDR3 sequences. A further study also used this sample, focusing on T cell repertoires in aging, cancer and after chemotherapy.

The material sequenced was peripheral blood. These receptors came from a human donor in good health. The CDR3 runs from the conserved cysteine through the conserved F or W. Expanded clones get a size class; other rows say once, few or many, or leave the size out.

cdr3_aa	j_call	clone_size	v_call
CAWSVRNSPLHF	TRBJ1-6	medium-sized	TRBV30
CASSLGPLSGNTIYF	TRBJ1-3	medium-sized	TRBV11-3
CASSTLAGTNTGELFF	TRBJ2-2	medium-sized	TRBV5-6
CASSLESVGETQYF	TRBJ2-5	NA	TRBV5-6
CASSPQWNTEAFF	TRBJ1-1	NA	TRBV18
CASRDSYTIYF	TRBJ1-3	medium-sized	TRBV19
CASSSTRRSYEQYF	TRBJ2-7	medium-sized	TRBV7-6
CASSLASTEAFF	TRBJ1-1	medium-sized	TRBV11-3
CASSLRGFNTEAFF	TRBJ1-1	NA	TRBV5-4
CASSLSGGYQTGEQYF	TRBJ2-7	medium-sized	TRBV27
CASSPGLAVDEQYF	TRBJ2-7	NA	TRBV5-1
CASSLDSLQGSGELFF	TRBJ2-2	medium-sized	TRBV13
CASSHAEGNTEAFF	TRBJ1-1	NA	TRBV7-9
CASSRDRSYEQYF	TRBJ2-7	NA	TRBV18
CASSPPRDRGPGELFF	TRBJ2-2	NA	TRBV18
CASSSLGMEQYF	TRBJ2-7	medium-sized	TRBV6-2/TRBV6-3
CASMRVGSDEQYF	TRBJ2-7	medium-sized	TRBV19
CASSTDRGHEQYF	TRBJ2-7	medium-sized	TRBV19
CATSRRLQGPYNEQFF	TRBJ2-1	medium-sized	TRBV15
CASSSYPGTDRDEQYF	TRBJ2-7	medium-sized	TRBV11-3
CASTLDRLSGEKLFF	TRBJ1-4	NA	TRBV11-1
CASSIATSGGTDTQYF	TRBJ2-3	medium-sized	TRBV19
CATGDRVYETQYF	TRBJ2-5	medium-sized	TRBV19
CASMLEGALADTQYF	TRBJ2-3	NA	TRBV6-2/TRBV6-3
CASSIDLYGSLANTGELFF	TRBJ2-2	medium-sized	TRBV19
CATSDAPTGSGANVLTF	TRBJ2-6	NA	TRBV24-1
CASSPPLLAGGYEQYF	TRBJ2-7	NA	TRBV5-4
CASTRQGAPGDYGYTF	TRBJ1-2	medium-sized	TRBV6-1
CASGWTGEEVETQYF	TRBJ2-5	medium-sized	TRBV12-3/TRBV12-4